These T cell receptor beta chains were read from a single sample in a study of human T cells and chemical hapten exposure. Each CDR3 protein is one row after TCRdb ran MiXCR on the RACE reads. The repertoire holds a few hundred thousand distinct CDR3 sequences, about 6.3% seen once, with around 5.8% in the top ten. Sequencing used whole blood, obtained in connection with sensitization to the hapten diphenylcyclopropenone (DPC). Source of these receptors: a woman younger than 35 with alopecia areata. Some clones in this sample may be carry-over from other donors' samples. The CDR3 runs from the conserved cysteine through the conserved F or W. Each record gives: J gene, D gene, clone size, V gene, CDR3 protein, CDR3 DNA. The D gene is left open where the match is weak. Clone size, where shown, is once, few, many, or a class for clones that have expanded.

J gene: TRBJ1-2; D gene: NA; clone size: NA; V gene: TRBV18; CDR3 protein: CASSPNEIRTDDFYGYTF; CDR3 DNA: TGTGCCAGCTCACCCAACGAGATCAGGACAGACGACTTCTATGGCTACACCTTC
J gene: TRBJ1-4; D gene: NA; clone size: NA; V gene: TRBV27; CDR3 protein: CASSGSGISEKLFF; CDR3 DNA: TGTGCCAGCAGTGGGAGTGGGATTTCGGAAAAACTGTTTTTT
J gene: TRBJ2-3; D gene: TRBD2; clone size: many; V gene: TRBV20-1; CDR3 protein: CSGRGGGAADTQYF; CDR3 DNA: TGCAGTGGAAGGGGCGGGGGGGCCGCAGATACGCAGTATTTT
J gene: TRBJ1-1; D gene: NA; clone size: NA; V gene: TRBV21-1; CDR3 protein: CASSIRDRGPGTEAFF; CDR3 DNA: TGTGCCAGCAGCATCCGGGACAGGGGGCCGGGGACTGAAGCTTTCTTT
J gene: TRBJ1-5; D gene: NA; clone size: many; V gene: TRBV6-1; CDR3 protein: CASTGPRESSNQPQHF; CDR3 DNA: TGTGCCAGCACCGGCCCGAGAGAATCCTCCAATCAGCCCCAGCATTTT
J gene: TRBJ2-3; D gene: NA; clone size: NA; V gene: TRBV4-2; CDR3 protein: CASSQAQAGPDTQYF; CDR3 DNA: TGTGCCAGCAGCCAAGCTCAGGCCGGCCCAGATACGCAGTATTTT
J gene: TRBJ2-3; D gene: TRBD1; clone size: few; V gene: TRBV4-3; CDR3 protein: CASSQGEGQGNTDTQYF; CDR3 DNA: TGCGCCAGCAGCCAAGGCGAGGGACAGGGGAATACAGATACGCAGTATTTT
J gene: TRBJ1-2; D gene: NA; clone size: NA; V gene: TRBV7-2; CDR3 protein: CASSLVGSAGYGYTF; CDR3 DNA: TGTGCCAGCAGCTTAGTGGGGTCAGCGGGATATGGCTACACCTTC
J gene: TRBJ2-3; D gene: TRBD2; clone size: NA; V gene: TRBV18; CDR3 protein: CASSPLAGDTDTQYF; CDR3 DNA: TGTGCCAGCTCACCGCTAGCGGGGGACACAGATACGCAGTATTTT
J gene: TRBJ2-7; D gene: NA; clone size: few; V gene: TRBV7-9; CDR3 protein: CASSPDGAGIGYEQYF; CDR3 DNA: TGTGCCAGCAGCCCTGACGGGGCAGGGATCGGCTACGAGCAGTACTTC
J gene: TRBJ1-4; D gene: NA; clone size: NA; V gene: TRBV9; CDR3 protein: CASSPGSLPTTNEKLFF; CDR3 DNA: TGTGCCAGCAGCCCCGGGAGCTTGCCCACAACTAATGAAAAACTGTTTTTT
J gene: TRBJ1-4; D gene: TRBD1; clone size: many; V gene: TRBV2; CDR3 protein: CASDETGANEKLFF; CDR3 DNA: TGTGCCAGCGACGAGACAGGGGCTAATGAAAAACTGTTTTTT
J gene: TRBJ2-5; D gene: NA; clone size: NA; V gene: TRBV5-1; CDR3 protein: CASSLAPGSRETQYF; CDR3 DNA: TGCGCCAGCAGCTTGGCCCCGGGGTCGCGAGAGACCCAGTACTTC
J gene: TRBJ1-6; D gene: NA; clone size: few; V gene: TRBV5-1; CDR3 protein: CASSSPSPLHF; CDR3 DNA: TGCGCCAGCAGCTCCCCTTCACCCCTCCACTTT
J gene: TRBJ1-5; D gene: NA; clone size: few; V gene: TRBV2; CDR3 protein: CASSADSYSNQPQHF; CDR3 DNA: TGTGCCAGCAGCGCGGACAGTTATAGCAATCAGCCCCAGCATTTT
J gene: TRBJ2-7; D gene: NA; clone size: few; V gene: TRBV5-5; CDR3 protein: CASSLVVFVQGNYEQYF; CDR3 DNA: TGTGCCAGCAGCTTGGTTGTTTTTGTGCAGGGTAACTACGAGCAGTACTTC
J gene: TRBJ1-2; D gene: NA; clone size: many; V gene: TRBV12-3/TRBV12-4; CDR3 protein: CASSLHSNYGYTF; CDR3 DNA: TGTGCCAGCAGTTTACACAGTAACTATGGCTACACCTTC
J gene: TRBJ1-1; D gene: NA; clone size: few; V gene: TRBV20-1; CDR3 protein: CSPWGDTEAFF; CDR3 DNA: TGCAGTCCATGGGGAGACACTGAAGCTTTCTTT
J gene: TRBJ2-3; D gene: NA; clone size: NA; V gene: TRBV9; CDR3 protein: CASKGAGDPDTQYF; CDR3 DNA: TGTGCTTCGAAAGGGGCCGGGGACCCAGATACGCAGTATTTT
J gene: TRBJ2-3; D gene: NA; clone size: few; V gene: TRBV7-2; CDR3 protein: CASSITGTNTQYF; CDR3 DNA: TGTGCCAGCAGTATTACAGGGACAAATACGCAGTATTTT
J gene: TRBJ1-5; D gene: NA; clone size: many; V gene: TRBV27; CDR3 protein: CASTIRGAGNQPQHF; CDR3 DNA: TGTGCCAGCACCATAAGGGGGGCTGGTAATCAGCCCCAGCATTTT
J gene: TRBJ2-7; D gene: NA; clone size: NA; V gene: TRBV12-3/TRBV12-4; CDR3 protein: CASSGHGFYEQYF; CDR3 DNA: TGTGCCAGCAGCGGGCACGGATTCTACGAGCAGTACTTC
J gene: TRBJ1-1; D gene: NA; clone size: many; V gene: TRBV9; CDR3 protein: CASSPHSPGNALEAFF; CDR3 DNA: TGTGCCAGCAGCCCACACTCTCCCGGGAACGCGCTGGAAGCTTTCTTT
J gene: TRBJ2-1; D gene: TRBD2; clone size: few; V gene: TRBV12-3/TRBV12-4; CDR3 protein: CASSSPPGLAGGGEQFF; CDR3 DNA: TGTGCCAGCAGTTCCCCTCCGGGACTAGCGGGGGGGGGTGAGCAGTTCTTC
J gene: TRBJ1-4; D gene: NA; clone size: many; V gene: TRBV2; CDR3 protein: CASSPRWGIDEKLFF; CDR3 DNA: TGTGCCAGCAGCCCAAGGTGGGGGATCGACGAAAAACTGTTTTTT
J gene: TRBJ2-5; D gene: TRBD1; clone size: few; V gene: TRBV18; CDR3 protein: CASSPPGTGVVETQYF; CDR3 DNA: TGTGCCAGCTCACCGCCCGGGACAGGGGTCGTAGAGACCCAGTACTTC
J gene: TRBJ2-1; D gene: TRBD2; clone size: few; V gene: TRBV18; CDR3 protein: CASSPRNGEGNEQFF; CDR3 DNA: TGTGCCAGCTCACCCCGTAACGGGGAGGGCAATGAGCAGTTCTTC
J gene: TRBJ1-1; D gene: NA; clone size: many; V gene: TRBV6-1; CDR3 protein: CASSARGGSNTEAFF; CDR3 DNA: TGTGCCAGCAGTGCGCGCGGGGGAAGTAACACTGAAGCTTTCTTT
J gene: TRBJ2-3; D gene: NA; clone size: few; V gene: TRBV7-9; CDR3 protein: CASSLEGIRDTQYF; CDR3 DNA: TGTGCCAGCAGCTTGGAGGGAATTCGAGATACGCAGTATTTT
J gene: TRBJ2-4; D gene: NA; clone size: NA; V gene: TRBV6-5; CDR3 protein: CASSETGAKNIQYF; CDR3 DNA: TGTGCCAGCAGCGAAACAGGGGCCAAAAACATTCAGTACTTC
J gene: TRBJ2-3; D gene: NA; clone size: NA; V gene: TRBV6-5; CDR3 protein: CASTSPGGGGNTQYF; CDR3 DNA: TGTGCCAGCACCTCCCCGGGGGGCGGTGGAAATACGCAGTATTTT
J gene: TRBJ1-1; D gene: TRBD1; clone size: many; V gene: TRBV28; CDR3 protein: CASSLFRDRGIGVYTEAFF; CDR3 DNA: TGTGCCAGCAGTTTATTCCGGGACAGGGGGATCGGAGTGTACACTGAAGCTTTCTTT
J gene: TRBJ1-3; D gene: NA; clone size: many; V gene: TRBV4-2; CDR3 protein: CASSQMGENTIYF; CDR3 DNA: TGTGCCAGCAGCCAAATGGGTGAAAACACCATATATTTT
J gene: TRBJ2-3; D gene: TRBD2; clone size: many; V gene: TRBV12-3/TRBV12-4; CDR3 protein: CASSSLAGSTDTQYF; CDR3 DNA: TGTGCCAGCAGTTCCTTAGCGGGTAGCACAGATACGCAGTATTTT
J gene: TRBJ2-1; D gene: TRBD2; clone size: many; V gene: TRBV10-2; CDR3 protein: CASRTSGGQGEQFF; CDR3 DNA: TGCGCCAGCCGGACTAGCGGGGGGCAGGGTGAGCAGTTCTTC
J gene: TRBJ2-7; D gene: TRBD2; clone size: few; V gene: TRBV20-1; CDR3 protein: CSAQGSGTSGGEQYF; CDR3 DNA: TGCAGTGCCCAGGGCTCCGGGACTAGCGGGGGCGAGCAGTACTTC
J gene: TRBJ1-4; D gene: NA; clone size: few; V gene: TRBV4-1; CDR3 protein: CASGEGEKLFF; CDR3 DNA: TGCGCCAGCGGAGAGGGGGAAAAACTGTTTTTT